This T cell receptor (beta chain) appears in the sequencing data of a study of T cell repertoires in cytomegalovirus infection. Overall study context: Alongside well-studied HLA-B-restricted CMV epitopes, recently identified HLA-C-restricted CMV epitopes were also used. CMV infection and matching HLA type were both indicated by public TCR beta signatures. Broader study findings: Totalled public TCR beta family frequency picked out people who carried CMV plus the relevant HLA.

In TCRdb, the reads were re-called with MiXCR into one record per CDR3 protein. Of hundreds of thousands of distinct CDR3 sequences in the sample, 32% were seen once. This clonotype has at least ten counts. As yet, its antigen is unknown. This clonotype originated in a human donor in good health (CMV status not recorded). Some clones in this sample may be carry-over from other donors' samples. The source was cultured CD8+ T cells from PBMCs, collected from culture after CMV antigen stimulation.

CDR3 sequence: CASSPGTGFGYTF. Written as DNA, the CDR3 is TGTGCCAGCAGCCCCGGGACAGGGTTCGGCTACACCTTC. This chain connects TRBV7-9 to TRBJ1-2; 9 nucleotides agree with TRBD1. In germline, CDR1 is SEHNR, CDR2 FQNEAQ (reference sequence). V trimming: 5 bases; J trimming: 8 bases; junction bases outside the gene matches: 6. This CDR3 region has 13 residues.